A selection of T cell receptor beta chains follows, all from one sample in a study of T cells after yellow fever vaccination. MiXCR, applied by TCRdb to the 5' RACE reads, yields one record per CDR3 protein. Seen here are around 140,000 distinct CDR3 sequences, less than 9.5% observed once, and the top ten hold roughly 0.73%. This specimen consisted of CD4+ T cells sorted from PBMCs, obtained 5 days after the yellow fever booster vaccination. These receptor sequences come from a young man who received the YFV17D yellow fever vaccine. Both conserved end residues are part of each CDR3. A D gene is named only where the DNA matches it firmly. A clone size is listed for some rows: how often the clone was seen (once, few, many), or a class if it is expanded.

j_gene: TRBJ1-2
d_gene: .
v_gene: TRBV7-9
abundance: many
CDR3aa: CASSRWRVYGYTF
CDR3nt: TGTGCCAGCAGCCGATGGAGGGTTTACGGCTACACCTTC

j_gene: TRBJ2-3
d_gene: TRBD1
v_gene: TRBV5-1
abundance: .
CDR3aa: CASRAGTASTDTQYF
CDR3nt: TGCGCCAGCAGGGCCGGGACAGCTAGCACAGATACGCAGTATTTT

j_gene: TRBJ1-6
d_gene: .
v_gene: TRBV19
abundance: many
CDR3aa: CASSIRALRSPLHF
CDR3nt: TGTGCCAGTAGTATCCGGGCCCTACGTTCACCCCTCCACTTT

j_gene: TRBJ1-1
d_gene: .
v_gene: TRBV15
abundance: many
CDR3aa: CATSSQGRTEAFF
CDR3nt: TGTGCCACCAGCAGCCAGGGAAGAACTGAAGCTTTCTTT

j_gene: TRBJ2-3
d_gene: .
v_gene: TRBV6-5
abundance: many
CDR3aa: CASSYGRNTDTQYF
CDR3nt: TGTGCCAGCAGTTACGGGCGGAACACAGATACGCAGTATTTT

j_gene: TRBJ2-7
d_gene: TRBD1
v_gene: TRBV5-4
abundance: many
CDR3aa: CASSLGGTGGFEQYF
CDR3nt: TGTGCCAGCAGCTTGGGGGGGACAGGGGGCTTCGAGCAGTACTTC

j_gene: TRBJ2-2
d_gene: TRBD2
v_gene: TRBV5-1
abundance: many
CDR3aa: CASSSLDIAGEGGELFF
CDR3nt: TGCGCCAGCAGCTCACTGGACATAGCGGGAGAGGGCGGGGAGCTGTTTTTT

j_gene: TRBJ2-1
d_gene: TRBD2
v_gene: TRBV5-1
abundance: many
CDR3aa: CASSTSLAGAPAEQFF
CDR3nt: TGCGCCAGCAGCACCTCTCTAGCGGGAGCCCCGGCTGAGCAGTTCTTC

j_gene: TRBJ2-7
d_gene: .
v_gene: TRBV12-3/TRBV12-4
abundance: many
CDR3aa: CASSWGRGPYEQYF
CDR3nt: TGTGCCAGCAGCTGGGGCAGGGGCCCCTACGAGCAGTACTTC

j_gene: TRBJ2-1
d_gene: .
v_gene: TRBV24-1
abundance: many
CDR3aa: CATSDAGRDFGEQFF
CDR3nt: TGTGCCACCAGTGATGCCGGTCGGGATTTCGGTGAGCAGTTCTTC

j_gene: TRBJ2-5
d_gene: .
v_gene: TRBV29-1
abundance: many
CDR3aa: CSVVGGKETQYF
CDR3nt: TGCAGCGTTGTTGGGGGAAAGGAGACCCAGTACTTC

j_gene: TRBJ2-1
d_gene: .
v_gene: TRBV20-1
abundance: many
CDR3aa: CSAQEGAQFF
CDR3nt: TGCAGTGCCCAGGAGGGGGCACAGTTCTTC

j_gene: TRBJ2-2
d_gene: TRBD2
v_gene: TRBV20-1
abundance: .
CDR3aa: CCARDSVGRPDTGELFF
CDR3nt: TGCTGTGCTAGAGATTCGGTCGGGAGGCCGGACACCGGGGAGCTGTTTTTT

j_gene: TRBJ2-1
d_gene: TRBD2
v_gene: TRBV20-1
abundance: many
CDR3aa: CSARPPGTSGYNEQFF
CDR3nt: TGCAGTGCTAGACCCCCCGGGACTAGCGGGTACAATGAGCAGTTCTTC

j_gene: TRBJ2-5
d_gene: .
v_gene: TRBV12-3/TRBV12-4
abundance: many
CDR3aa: CASSHQTESVETQYF
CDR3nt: TGTGCCAGCAGTCATCAGACAGAAAGCGTGGAGACCCAGTACTTC

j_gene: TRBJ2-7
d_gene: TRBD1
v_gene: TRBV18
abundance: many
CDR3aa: CASSPLGGTGSYEQYF
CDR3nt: TGTGCCAGCTCCCCTCTCGGCGGGACAGGATCCTACGAGCAGTACTTC

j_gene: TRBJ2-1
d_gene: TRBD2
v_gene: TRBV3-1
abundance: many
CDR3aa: CASSQDPAGDNEQFF
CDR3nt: TGTGCCAGCAGCCAAGATCCAGCGGGGGACAATGAGCAGTTCTTC

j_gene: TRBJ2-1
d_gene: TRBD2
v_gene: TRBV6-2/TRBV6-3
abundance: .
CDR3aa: CASSYLPSGSSSDEQFF
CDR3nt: TGTGCCAGCAGTTATCTCCCTAGCGGGAGTAGTAGTGATGAGCAGTTCTTC

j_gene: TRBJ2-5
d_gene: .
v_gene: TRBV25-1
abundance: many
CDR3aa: CASAKETQYF
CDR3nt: TGTGCCAGCGCTAAAGAGACCCAGTACTTC

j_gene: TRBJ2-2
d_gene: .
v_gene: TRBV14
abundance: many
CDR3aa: CASSHTLYGRNTGELFF
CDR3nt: TGTGCCAGCAGCCACACCTTGTACGGGAGGAACACCGGGGAGCTGTTTTTT

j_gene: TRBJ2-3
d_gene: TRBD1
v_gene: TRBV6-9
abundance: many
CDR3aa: CASSCHLTGDLGDTQYF
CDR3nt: TGTGCCAGCAGTTGTCACTTGACAGGGGATTTGGGAGATACGCAGTATTTT

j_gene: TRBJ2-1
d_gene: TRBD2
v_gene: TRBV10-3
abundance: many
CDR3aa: CAIRERGLNNEQFF
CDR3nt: TGTGCCATCAGGGAGCGGGGTCTTAACAATGAGCAGTTCTTC

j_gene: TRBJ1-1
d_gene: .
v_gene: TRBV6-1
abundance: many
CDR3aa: CASSEHSPGDTEAFF
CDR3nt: TGTGCCAGCAGTGAACACAGCCCCGGGGACACTGAAGCTTTCTTT

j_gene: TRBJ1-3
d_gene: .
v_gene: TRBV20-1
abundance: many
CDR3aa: CSGTGGGGNTIYF
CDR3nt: TGCAGCGGGACTGGTGGCGGTGGAAACACCATATATTTT

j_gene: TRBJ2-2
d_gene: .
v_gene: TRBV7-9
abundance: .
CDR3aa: CASSLVEIGEPFF
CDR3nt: TGTGCCAGCAGCTTAGTGGAGATCGGGGAGCCGTTTTTT

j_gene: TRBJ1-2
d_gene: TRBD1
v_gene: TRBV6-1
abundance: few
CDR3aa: CASIKSGTAYGYTF
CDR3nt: TGTGCCAGCATCAAATCCGGGACAGCCTATGGCTACACCTTC

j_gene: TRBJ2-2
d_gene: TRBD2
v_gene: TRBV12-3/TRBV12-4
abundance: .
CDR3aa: CAISLLGRGDSHTGELFF
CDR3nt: TGTGCCATCAGTTTATTGGGTCGGGGGGATAGTCACACCGGGGAGCTGTTTTTT

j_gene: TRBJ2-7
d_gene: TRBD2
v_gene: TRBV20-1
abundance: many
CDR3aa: CSARAGLAGNYEQYF
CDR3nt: TGCAGTGCTAGAGCGGGACTAGCGGGAAACTACGAGCAGTACTTC

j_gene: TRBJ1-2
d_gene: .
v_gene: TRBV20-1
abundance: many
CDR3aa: CSARGLYYYGYTF
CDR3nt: TGCAGTGCCAGGGGACTTTACTACTATGGCTACACCTTC